The 2 T cell receptor beta chains below all came from one sample that was sequenced in a study of T cell repertoires in cytomegalovirus infection. Each CDR3 protein gets one entry after TCRdb re-called the reads with MiXCR. The sample gives approximately 910,000 distinct CDR3 sequences, about 33% of which show up once; roughly 13% is in the top ten. These receptors are not linked to any known antigen. Source: cultured CD8+ T cells from PBMCs, taken from culture after CMV antigen stimulation. These receptors originate from a human donor in good health (CMV status not recorded). Some clones in this sample may be carry-over from other donors' samples.

The rearrangement links TRBV7-9 to TRBJ1-2; D may be TRBD1 (5 bases). Trimming removed 1 base at V and 7 bases at J, with 13 bases between. The CDR3 is 14 residues long. The germline gives CDR1 SEHNR, CDR2 FQNEAQ (reference sequence). The CDR3 DNA is TGTGCCAGCAGCTTAGGCAGGGTCGCCCGTGGCTACACCTTC. It translates to CASSLGRVARGYTF.

The CDR3 nucleotides are TGTGCCAGCAGCTCTTTTGGCACAACCTTGGACAATGAGCAGTTCTTC. It is translated as CASSSFGTTLDNEQFF. This chain connects TRBV7-3 to TRBJ2-1; D gene unclear. With 4 bases removed from V and 5 bases from J, the gap between germline ends came to 18 bases. The length of the CDR3 is 16 residues. Germline CDR1 and CDR2: SGHTA and FQGTGA.